This TCR beta chain emerged from a study of cytomegalovirus exposure and HLA in healthy donors. Study conclusions and caveats: A link between a missense DCLRE1C variant and TCR beta V- and J-gene trimming emerged from a later analysis.

PCR used 60 Vbeta primers and 13 Jbeta primers. TCRdb's table, derived via immunoSEQ multiplex PCR, lists solely in-frame clones and lacks some. The listing records nearly 200,000 clones. Per germline, CDR1 SQVTM and CDR2 ANQGSEA. Trimming left V 6 bases short and J 6 bases short, with 14 bases between. CDR3 length equals 12 residues. As to this clone: Its antigen is currently unknown.

Sequencing was carried out using PBMCs. The chain carries TRBV29-1 and TRBJ1-1; D is undetermined. This TCR was recovered from a boy aged 5-17 years in good health and CMV-seronegative. In DNA form, the CDR3 reads TGCAGCGTCGCCTTACCAACAGCTGAAGCTTTCTTT. Its translation: CSVALPTAEAFF.